The entry below describes one TCR beta chain. The method was immunoSEQ multiplex PCR; TCRdb's version includes in-frame clones alone and lacks a portion of them. The profile shows 200,000 to 250,000 clones, 75% to 90% of them singletons. Study members were between roughly 18 and 89 years old and lived in some 22 US regions. Germline V gene lookup returns CDR1 MNHEY and CDR2 SVGAGI. The V end lost 8 bases, the J end lost 4 bases, and 15 bases lay between the germline ends. CDR3 length: 14 residues. This record comes from a study of blood T cell repertoires in COVID-19. Study summary: Specimens from acute and convalescent COVID-19 originated in the United States, Italy and Spain. The cDNA or gDNA used as material had been derived from T cells, B-cell-depleted T cells, or PBMCs.

The specimen sequenced was PBMCs or T cells enriched from blood (not recorded which). The source of this sequence is a woman in her 30s who had been exposed to COVID-19. This chain connects TRBV6-5 to TRBJ1-5; possibly TRBD1 for D (5 bases). DNA of the CDR3: TGTGCCAGCGGAGGGGTAAGCCCTAATCAGCCCCAGCATTTT. It is translated as CASGGVSPNQPQHF.